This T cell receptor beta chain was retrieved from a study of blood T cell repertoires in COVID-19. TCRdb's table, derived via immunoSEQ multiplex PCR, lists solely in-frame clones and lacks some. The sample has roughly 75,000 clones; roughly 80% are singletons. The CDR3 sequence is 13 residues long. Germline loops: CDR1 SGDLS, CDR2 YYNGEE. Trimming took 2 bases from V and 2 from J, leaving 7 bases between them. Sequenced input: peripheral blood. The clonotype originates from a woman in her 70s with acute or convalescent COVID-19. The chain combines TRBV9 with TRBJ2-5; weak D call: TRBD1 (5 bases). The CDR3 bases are TGTGCCAGCAGCGTGGCAGGGCAAGAGACCCAGTACTTC. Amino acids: CASSVAGQETQYF.